Below, 18 T cell receptor beta chains from the same sample are listed, as sequenced in a study of blood T cells in healthy people across ages. A J-beta primer mix and a sample-barcoded 5' primer were used in a second PCR of roughly 7 to 12 cycles. TCRdb re-called the 5' RACE reads with MiXCR, one entry per CDR3 protein. The table records fewer than 800,000 distinct CDR3 sequences, 20% to 25% of them present only once. The same data also went into a second study, on T cells of mothers and their children.

The source material was blood. The receptors shown here come from a boy younger than 18 in good health.

As DNA, the CDR3 is TGCGCCAGCAGCTTGGCCCGAAGTCTAGCGGGAAGCATGGAGACCCAGTACTTC. Translated: CASSLARSLAGSMETQYF. The chain combines TRBV5-1 with TRBJ2-5; 9 positions match TRBD2. Germline V gene data show CDR1 as SGHRS and CDR2 as YFSETQ. The CDR3 contains 18 residues. Losses at the gene ends were 0 bases for V and 5 bases for J; bases not matched to a gene: 14.

This clonotype has a handful of counts. The CDR3: CASRPHRDQETQYF. The CDR3, as DNA: TGTGCCAGCAGGCCCCACCGGGACCAAGAGACCCAGTACTTC. This chain links TRBV12-3 or TRBV12-4 with TRBJ2-5; D gene unclear. The CDR3 totals 14 residues. Trimming left V 6 bases short and J 0 bases short, with 11 bases between.

This clonotype was counted a few times. The chain couples TRBV20-1 to TRBJ2-5; D may match TRBD1 or TRBD2 (6 bases each). Germline-derived CDR1 and CDR2 are DFQATT and SNEGSKA (reference sequence). V was pared by 1 base and J by 3 bases, with 15 bases between. The CDR3 spans 15 residues. In nucleotides, the CDR3 is TGCAGTGCTAGAGGTCCGGGGGCAGCAAAAGAGACCCAGTACTTC. Protein product: CSARGPGAAKETQYF.

Only a few counts were recorded for this clonotype. The rearrangement joins TRBV3-1 to TRBJ1-1; 10 bases align to TRBD1. The length of the CDR3 is 19 residues. V dropped 1 base and J dropped 4; count of bases not matched to a gene: 15. Germline V gene data show CDR1 as LGHDT and CDR2 as YNNKEL (reference sequence). The DNA for the CDR3 is TGTGCCAGCAGCCAAGCCCCGGGACAGGGGCTCGAGGGTGGCACTGAAGCTTTCTTT. Its protein product is CASSQAPGQGLEGGTEAFF.

This chain connects TRBV28 to TRBJ2-4, with D tentatively TRBD2 (6 bases). From germline, CDR1 is MDHEN and CDR2 SYDVKM. V lost 3 bases and J lost 2, with 8 bases in between. The CDR3 has 14 residues. The CDR3 nucleotides read TGTGCCAGCAGTTTGGGAGGAACCAAAAACATTCAGTACTTC. Translating it yields CASSLGGTKNIQYF.

The CDR3 region is CASSQGAGTGVYEQYF. CDR3 DNA: TGTGCCAGCAGCCAAGGGGCAGGGACAGGGGTCTACGAGCAGTACTTC. The chain employs TRBV7-2 and TRBJ2-7; the match to TRBD1 covers 10 bases. Germline assignment: CDR1 SGHTA and CDR2 FQGNSA. The CDR3 has 16 residues. J lost 3 bases, V lost 5 bases, and 10 bases had no gene match.

This CDR3 is CASKRGSGANVLTF. The CDR3 DNA is TGTGCCAGTAAGAGGGGCTCTGGGGCCAACGTCCTGACTTTC. The rearrangement links TRBV6-1 to TRBJ2-6, with D possibly called TRBD1 or TRBD2 (5 bases each). Germline CDR1 and CDR2: MNHNS and SASEGT. The CDR3 covers 14 residues. V shed 9 bases and J shed 0 bases, with 9 bases lying between them.

This clonotype was counted between two and nine times. The chain recombines TRBV12-3 or TRBV12-4 with TRBJ1-2; 8 positions agree with TRBD1. The CDR3 spans 15 residues. V shed 6 bases and J 4 bases; nucleotides not matched to a gene: 10. CDR3 loop: CASRSGQGLLYGYTF. The CDR3 nucleotides read TGTGCCAGCAGATCAGGACAGGGCCTTCTCTATGGCTACACCTTC.

In this sample, this clonotype turned up a few times. This chain links TRBV20-1 with TRBJ2-7; D not certain. Germline V gives CDR1 DFQATT, CDR2 SNEGSKA (reference sequence). The length of the CDR3 is 13 residues. V was shortened by 0 bases and J by 1 base, with 7 bases between the two germline ends. For the CDR3, the DNA is TGCAGTGCTAGAGATTTGGAATCCTACGAGCAGTACTTC. Translating it yields CSARDLESYEQYF.

The J gene is TRBJ2-1, the V gene TRBV10-3, with TRBD2 identical over 12 bases. The CDR3 has 22 residues. Germline loops: CDR1 ENHRY, CDR2 SYGVKD. The V and J ends lost 2 bases and 2 bases, in that order; junction bases with no gene match: 19. Written as DNA, the CDR3 is TGTGCCATCAGTGAGCCCCAAAAGAAGACTAGCGGGAGTCCAACGGCCTACAATGAGCAGTTCTTC. It codes for CAISEPQKKTSGSPTAYNEQFF.

This clonotype was counted only a few times. The genes are TRBV28 and TRBJ1-2; 10 nucleotides agree with TRBD1. In germline, CDR1 is MDHEN, CDR2 SYDVKM. J gave up 8 bases and V 3 bases, and 6 bases lay outside the gene matches. This CDR3 region has 14 residues. CDR3 DNA: TGTGCCAGCAGTTTCCGGGGACAGGGGCGAGGCTACACCTTC. Its translation: CASSFRGQGRGYTF.

V gene TRBV11-2 combines with J gene TRBJ2-7, with 9 bases identical to TRBD1. CDR3 length: 15 amino acids. The germline V gene encodes CDR1 SGHAT and CDR2 FQNNGV. J lost 3 bases, V lost 6 bases, and 9 bases had no gene match. The CDR3 DNA sequence: TGTGCCAGCAGAAGGACCGGGACAGGGCTCTACGAGCAGTACTTC. This translates into CASRRTGTGLYEQYF.

The chain carries TRBV5-1 and TRBJ2-1; D might be TRBD1 (6 bases). The CDR3 has 14 amino acids. V dropped 4 bases and J dropped 9 bases, with 17 bases sitting between them. Looked up from germline, CDR1 is SGHRS and CDR2 is YFSETQ. CDR3 in amino acids: CASSEQNRVAEQFF. CDR3 bases: TGCGCCAGCAGCGAACAAAACAGGGTGGCTGAGCAGTTCTTC.

This clonotype has more than one count but fewer than ten. The V call is TRBV4-3, the J call TRBJ2-5; D unclear. The end of the DNA fits TRBJ2-7 better, so the J call may be wrong. Germline V CDR1 and CDR2: LGHNA, YSLEER. The CDR3 spans 14 residues. CDR3 DNA sequence: TGCGCCAGCAGCCAAGATCGGTCTGGGTCCGAGCAGTACTTC. This gives the protein CASSQDRSGSEQYF.

This clonotype came up a few times. V is TRBV6-5 and J is TRBJ2-3, with D possibly being TRBD2 (6 bases). V lost 10 bases to trimming and J lost 1 base, with 15 bases between them. In germline, CDR1 is MNHEY, CDR2 SVGAGI. CDR3 size: 14 residues. The CDR3 region is CAIPPSERTDTQYF. CDR3 sequence (DNA): TGTGCCATTCCTCCTAGCGAACGCACAGATACGCAGTATTTT.

This chain connects TRBV29-1 to TRBJ2-2; D unclear. Germline-derived CDR1 and CDR2 are SQVTM and ANQGSEA. Trimming took off 8 bases at V and 5 bases at J, with 15 bases between the two ends. This CDR3 spans 13 amino acids. Here the CDR3 reads CSTPSATTGELFF. The CDR3 DNA sequence: TGCAGCACACCCAGTGCTACAACCGGGGAGCTGTTTTTT.

In DNA, the CDR3 is TGTGCCAGCAGCTTACGCCAGGGCGGGAATTCACCCCTCCACTTT. This gives the protein CASSLRQGGNSPLHF. This chain joins TRBV7-2 and TRBJ1-6, with a possible D match to TRBD1 (5 bases). V lost 2 bases and J lost 7, with 12 bases in between. The CDR3 loop spans 15 amino acids. The germline gives CDR1 SGHTA, CDR2 FQGNSA.

This clonotype came up a few times. This rearrangement joins TRBV5-1 to TRBJ2-5; D uncertain. The CDR3 extends over 13 amino acids. CDR1 SGHRS and CDR2 YFSETQ come from the germline V gene. Trimming stripped 6 bases from V and 3 bases from J, with 12 bases between. The CDR3 region has the DNA TGCGCCAGCAACCAGGCAGCAAAAGAGACCCAGTACTTC. Its translation: CASNQAAKETQYF.